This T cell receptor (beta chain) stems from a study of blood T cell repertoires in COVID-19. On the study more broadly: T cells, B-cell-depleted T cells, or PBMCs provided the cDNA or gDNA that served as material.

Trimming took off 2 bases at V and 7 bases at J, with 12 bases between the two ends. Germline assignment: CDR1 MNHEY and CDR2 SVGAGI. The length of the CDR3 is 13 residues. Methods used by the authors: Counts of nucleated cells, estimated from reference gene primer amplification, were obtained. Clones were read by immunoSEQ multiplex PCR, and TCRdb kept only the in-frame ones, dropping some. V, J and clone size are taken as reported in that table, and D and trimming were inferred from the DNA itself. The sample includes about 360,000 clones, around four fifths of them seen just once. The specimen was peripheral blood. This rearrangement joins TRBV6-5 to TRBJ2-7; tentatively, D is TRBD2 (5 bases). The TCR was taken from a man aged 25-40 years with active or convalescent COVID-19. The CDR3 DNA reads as TGTGCCAGCAGTTACATGCGGGTGGGGGAGCAGTACTTC. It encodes CASSYMRVGEQYF.